The clone carrying this T cell receptor (beta chain) was counted a few times. This sample was taken from a study of blood T cells in healthy people across ages. Each sample yielded at least 5 micrograms of PBMC total RNA. Trimming cost V 6 bases and J 13 bases, with 18 bases left between them. This CDR3 contains 12 residues. Germline lookup yields CDR1 MNHEY and CDR2 SVGEGT. Then a second PCR, running about 6 to 12 cycles, was carried out with a sample-barcoded 5' primer and a J-beta primer mix. A template-switch adaptor that had 12 random nucleotides put a tag on each cDNA molecule. One entry per CDR3 protein results from TCRdb running MiXCR on the 5' RACE reads. The sample lists roughly 1.5 million distinct CDR3 sequences, approximately 39% occurring once.

Sequencing was performed on blood. This TCR was recovered from a woman in her late teens or twenties in good health. The gene calls are TRBV6-2 or TRBV6-3 and TRBJ1-2; weak D call: TRBD1 (6 bases). The CDR3 DNA sequence: TGTGCCAGCAGGGCCAGGACAGCTGTCGGCACCTTC. It specifies CASRARTAVGTF.